This T cell receptor beta chain originates from a study of beta chain features in type 1 diabetes (dated by TCRdb to the late 2010s). Study-level background: Mean age, gender distribution, total cell number and subset yield were not different between patients and healthy donors. Across all samples, 107,917,701 sorted cells were examined, and cell number per subset correlated strongly with RNA yield. The study compared TCRB repertoires of sorted circulating CD4+ T cell subsets between recently diagnosed type 1 diabetes patients and matched healthy donors. Naive and central memory subsets were obtained from all 30 or so donors, but regulatory and stem cell-like memory subsets were isolated from only 8 patients and roughly eight healthy donors.

The V and J ends are trimmed by 5 bases and 1 base, leaving 20 bases between them. Its CDR3 holds 17 amino acids, cysteine through phenylalanine. Only CDR3 DNA is held: 51 bases, read in frame from base 1. Looking up the germline V gene yields CDR1 SGHAT and CDR2 FQNNGV. All of the isolated RNA was reverse transcribed with the High Capacity cDNA Reverse Transcription Kit, so expressed TCRB transcripts were sequenced. Deep immunoSEQ sequencing was applied to naive, central memory and regulatory T cell samples, giving an average of about 3.8 million total reads per sample. After sorted cells were lysed in RLT buffer, RNA was extracted with DNase-treated RNeasy Micro or Mini kits, with the choice depending on cell number. Each cell subset was processed on its own to prevent cross-contamination, while patient and healthy donor samples were processed together. The immunoSEQ multiplex PCR was used to amplify TCRB sequences from cDNA, generating 87-bp fragments that spanned the CDR3 region. The amplicons were sequenced using the Illumina HiSeq platform. In the paper's pipeline: Synthetic template baselines were used to correct PCR bias computationally, reads within Hamming distance 2 were collapsed together, and singletons that could not be merged were discarded. Reads were aligned to IMGT to assign V, D and J genes, CDR3 length, and insertions or deletions at six rearrangement sites. Clonotype counts were normalized to sorted cell number within each subset before computing true diversity and Gini coefficients with the tcR R package. The overlap coefficient, calculated on TCRB nucleotide sequences, was used to quantify repertoire sharing. Out-of-frame TCRB sequences from naive cells were analyzed as a proxy for the pre-selection repertoire. TCRdb provides this immuneACCESS table in a form limited to in-frame rearrangements. Some clones are lacking; in checked studies, under half of them reflect an unresolved V gene, and why the rest are absent is not known. V and J calls and clone size are copied from that table; D and trimming were computed from the DNA. This sample gives hundreds of thousands of clones in total; around 12% of them show up just once. The ten most abundant clones make up approximately 0.01% of the sample.

Points the paper makes about the study in general: Because cDNA rather than genomic DNA was sequenced, highly expressing activated cells could have been over-represented, although no difference in activation and CD3 levels was found between groups. Fewer insertions and more nucleotide deletions at VDJ recombination sites were observed in patients with type 1 diabetes, implying thymic rearrangement abnormalities. Naive, central memory and regulatory TCRB repertoires appeared to be more similar among patients than among healthy donors. Type 1 diabetes patients showed a moderate but significant shortening of TCRB CDR3 length in all four CD4+ subsets. Because the HLA sub-analyses included only small numbers of individuals, any influence of HLA type on TCRB rearrangement was left unresolved. PCR might favor shorter templates, but patient and control samples were amplified and corrected together, so any skew would affect both groups equally.

Regarding this clone: Which antigen it targets is not known. No much larger clone exists at a distance of one base, and base qualities are not known.

Each donor gave one peripheral blood draw, about 100 mL on average, collected into heparinised tubes. A BD FACSAria II was used to sort naive, central memory, regulatory and stem cell-like memory CD4+ T cells with a panel that included CD45RO, CCR7, CD25, CD127, CD95 and CD27. Every sorted population had a purity above 98%. PBMCs were separated immediately by Lymphoprep density gradient centrifugation and were stained directly, without being cultured. To minimize batch effects, samples were stained and sorted in pairs, one healthy donor with one patient per experiment. The receptor comes from a woman aged 18-35 years with type 1 diabetes. The rearrangement combines TRBV11-2 with TRBJ2-5; the D gene identity is not certain. Material for sequencing was naive CD4+ T cells from blood. The cell subset or site label, as the study defines it: true naive CD4+ T cells. The CDR3 has the sequence CASSPRGSLDLQETQYF. The nucleotide sequence reads as follows: TGTGCCAGCAGCCCCCGTGGGTCCCTAGACCTCCAAGAGACCCAGTACTTC.